The rows below give T cell receptor beta chains drawn from one sample of a study of vaccination and CD4 T cells after COVID-19. These receptors' targets are unknown. TCRdb used MiXCR to reprocess the PCR reads, holding one entry per CDR3 protein. In the table there are about 13,000 distinct CDR3 sequences, around 38% of which are singletons. Source: CD4+ T cells from blood, cultured in vitro, taken after SARS-CoV-2 vaccination. All receptors come from a human donor who had recovered from COVID-19. Both conserved end residues are part of each CDR3. D genes are given only for firm matches. Size is stated for part of the rows, as once, few or many counts, or as a class when the clone is expanded.

clone size	D gene	V gene	J gene	CDR3 protein	CDR3 DNA
.	.	TRBV11-2	TRBJ2-2	CASSRRTGTGELFF	TGTGCCAGCAGCCGGAGGACGGGGACCGGGGAGCTGTTTTTT
.	.	TRBV6-8	TRBJ1-5	CASSYPEKQGPGWNQPQHF	TGTGCCAGCAGTTACCCAGAAAAACAGGGACCTGGGTGGAATCAGCCCCAGCATTTT
few	.	TRBV5-4	TRBJ1-1	CASSLSQGRMNTEAFF	TGTGCCAGCAGCTTGTCGCAGGGACGCATGAACACTGAAGCTTTCTTT
.	.	TRBV20-1	TRBJ2-7	CSAIRRGTEQYF	TGCAGTGCTATCCGAAGGGGGACCGAGCAGTACTTC
medium-sized	.	TRBV7-3	TRBJ2-7	CASSHRVMRQYF	TGTGCCAGCAGCCATAGGGTAATGAGGCAGTACTTC
.	.	TRBV25-1	TRBJ1-2	CASSGPVSRDTPNYGYTF	TGTGCCAGCAGTGGCCCAGTTTCCAGGGACACTCCCAACTATGGCTACACCTTC
few	.	TRBV7-2	TRBJ1-1	CASSLALNTEAFF	TGTGCCAGCAGCTTAGCGCTAAACACTGAAGCTTTCTTT
medium-sized	.	TRBV6-1	TRBJ2-1	CASSEDRESRYNEQFF	TGTGCCAGCAGTGAAGACCGCGAGTCTCGCTACAATGAGCAGTTCTTC
.	.	TRBV7-8	TRBJ1-3	CASSQSGSGNTIYF	TGTGCCAGCAGCCAGTCAGGATCTGGAAACACCATATATTTT
once	TRBD2	TRBV6-2/TRBV6-3	TRBJ2-1	CASAPAGDNNEQFF	TGTGCCAGCGCGCCAGCGGGAGATAACAATGAGCAGTTCTTC
few	.	TRBV27	TRBJ2-6	CASQGSSGANVLTF	TGTGCCAGCCAAGGGAGCTCTGGGGCCAACGTCCTGACTTTC
few	TRBD1	TRBV20-1	TRBJ1-3	CSATTGTGVSSGNTIYF	TGCAGTGCTACAACAGGGACAGGGGTTAGCTCTGGAAACACCATATATTTT
.	.	TRBV6-1	TRBJ1-5	CASRTGDGNQPQHF	TGTGCCAGCCGGACGGGGGATGGTAATCAGCCCCAGCATTTT
once	.	TRBV18	TRBJ1-2	CASSPQAGWSYGYTF	TGTGCCAGCTCACCACAGGCAGGGTGGAGCTATGGCTACACCTTC